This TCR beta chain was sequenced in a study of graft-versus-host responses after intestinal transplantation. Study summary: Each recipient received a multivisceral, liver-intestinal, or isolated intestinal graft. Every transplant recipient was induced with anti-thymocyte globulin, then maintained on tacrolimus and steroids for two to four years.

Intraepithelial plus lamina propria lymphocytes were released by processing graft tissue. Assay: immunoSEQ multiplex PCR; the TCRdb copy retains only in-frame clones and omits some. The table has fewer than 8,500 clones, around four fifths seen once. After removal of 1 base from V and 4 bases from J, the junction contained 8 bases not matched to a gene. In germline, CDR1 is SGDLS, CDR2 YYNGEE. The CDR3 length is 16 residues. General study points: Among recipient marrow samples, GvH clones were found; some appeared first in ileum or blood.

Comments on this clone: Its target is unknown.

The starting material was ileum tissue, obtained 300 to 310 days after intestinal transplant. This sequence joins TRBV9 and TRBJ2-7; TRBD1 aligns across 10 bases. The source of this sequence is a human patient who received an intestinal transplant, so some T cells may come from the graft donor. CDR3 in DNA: TGTGCCAGCAGCGTAACGGGGACAGGGGTTTTTTACGAGCAGTACTTC. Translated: CASSVTGTGVFYEQYF.